The sample holds a few counts of the clone carrying this T cell receptor beta chain. These data come from a study of blood T cells in healthy people across ages. A J-beta primer mix and a sample-barcoded 5' primer were used in a second PCR of about 7 to 12 cycles. One entry per CDR3 protein results from TCRdb running MiXCR on the 5' RACE reads. The sample yields about 1.1 million distinct CDR3 sequences, around two fifths seen once. The ends lost 5 bases at V and 5 bases at J; junction bases unmatched: 5. The CDR3 runs 14 residues. The material sequenced was blood. The chain employs TRBV12-3 or TRBV12-4 and TRBJ1-2, with 10 bases that match TRBD1. The source is a man between 18 and 35 years old in good health. DNA for the CDR3: TGTGCCAGCAGTGGAGGGGGACAGGGGTATGGCTACACCTTC. It is translated as CASSGGGQGYGYTF.